A selection of T cell receptor beta chains follows, all from one sample in a study of somatic mutations in cytotoxic T cells in rheumatoid arthritis. Measured with immunoSEQ multiplex PCR; TCRdb has only the in-frame clones, and not every one. Among approximately 8,200 clones listed, about 74% were seen once. The sequenced sample was CD8+ T cells sorted from blood. The receptors were gathered from an adult with rheumatoid arthritis. Each CDR3 is given without its conserved first and last residue. The D gene is left open where the match is weak.

d_call,v_call,j_call,cdr3_length,cdr3_aa
TRBD1,TRBV28,TRBJ2-7,11,ASSRDRNYEQY
-,TRBV7-9,TRBJ1-1,12,ATLGQGRGTEAF
-,TRBV28,TRBJ2-3,11,ASRGLHTDTQY
TRBD2,TRBV4-2,TRBJ2-3,14,ASSHSLAGGTDTQY
TRBD2,TRBV4-1,TRBJ2-3,14,ASSPFLSGGTDTQY
-,TRBV9,TRBJ1-1,11,ASSVGRNTEAF
-,TRBV5-1,TRBJ2-2,10,ASSMNTGELF
-,TRBV19,TRBJ1-1,10,ATNIGNTEAF
-,TRBV18,TRBJ2-5,11,ASSPPLQETQY
-,TRBV27,TRBJ2-7,12,ASSLTGPPYEQY
TRBD2,TRBV9,TRBJ2-7,13,ASSVGAGAHYEQY
-,TRBV18,TRBJ2-2,14,ASSPSMRGKTGELF
-,TRBV29-1,TRBJ1-2,12,SVEPGERIYGYT
TRBD2,TRBV28,TRBJ2-3,15,ASSSGTSGGGANTQY
TRBD2,TRBV7-2,TRBJ2-3,10,ASSRLAGEQY
TRBD1,TRBV2,TRBJ2-7,14,ASSETPGTGAYEQY
-,TRBV27,TRBJ1-4,10,ASSSGGGKLF
-,TRBV30,TRBJ2-2,10,AWAGSTGELF
TRBD2,TRBV4-3,TRBJ2-7,13,ASSQESSGSYEQY
TRBD2,TRBV25-1,TRBJ2-5,11,ASNAGGRGTQY